One and the same sample provided the 32 T cell receptor beta chains below, sequenced in a study of blood T cell repertoires in COVID-19. Libraries were prepared by immunoSEQ multiplex PCR; TCRdb keeps only in-frame clonotypes and omits some of them. The sample yields a few hundred thousand clones, over 75% seen once. The sample taken for sequencing was PBMCs or T cells enriched from blood (not recorded which). The receptors were gathered from a young man who had recovered from COVID-19.

The chain is built from TRBV6-5 and TRBJ1-1; D not certain. The CDR3 is made up of 15 amino acids. CDR1 and CDR2 (germline): MNHEY, SVGAGI. V gave up 2 bases and J gave up 3 bases, with 13 bases separating them. The CDR3, as DNA: TGTGCCAGCAGTTACCGGGGTCCGGTAGACACTGAAGCTTTCTTT. It encodes CASSYRGPVDTEAFF.

The chain is built from TRBV4-2 and TRBJ1-1, with no clear D. Deletions cut 0 bases from V and 3 bases from J, with 14 bases between. Germline loops: CDR1 LGHNA, CDR2 YNFKEQ. The CDR3 consists of 16 residues. The CDR3, as DNA: TGTGCCAGCAGCCAAGACGTCTATTGGGGAGACACTGAAGCTTTCTTT. Its protein product is CASSQDVYWGDTEAFF.

The gene calls are TRBV2 and TRBJ1-1; weak D call: TRBD1 (5 bases). The germline V gene has CDR1 SNHLY and CDR2 FYNNEI. V dropped 1 base and J dropped 6 bases, with 6 bases sitting between them. The CDR3 is 12 residues long. The CDR3: CASSEGGAEAFF. The CDR3 bases are TGTGCCAGCAGTGAAGGGGGGGCTGAAGCTTTCTTT.

The chain couples TRBV10-1 to TRBJ2-1, with a possible D match to TRBD2 (6 bases). The germline V gene encodes CDR1 WNHNN and CDR2 SYGVQD (reference sequence). Between the trimmed V and J ends, which lost 0 bases and 1 base, there was a span of 7 bases. This CDR3 has 15 amino acids. CDR3 coding DNA: TGCGCCAGCAGTGAGTCGGGGGGTTCCTACAATGAGCAGTTCTTC. Translating gives CASSESGGSYNEQFF.

J is TRBJ2-7 and V is TRBV19; D is undetermined. Per the germline V gene, CDR1 is LNHDA and CDR2 is SQIVND (reference sequence). This CDR3 has 15 amino acids. V was trimmed by 3 bases and J by 9 bases, leaving 21 bases between them. CDR3 amino acids: CASSMCGQYYDWQYF. In DNA form, the CDR3 reads TGTGCCAGTAGTATGTGTGGCCAATACTACGATTGGCAGTACTTC.

This chain uses TRBV11-2 with TRBJ1-4, with 9 nucleotides matching TRBD1. The trim removed 5 bases at V and 6 bases at J, leaving 4 bases unmatched. The CDR3 is 14 amino acids. The germline gives CDR1 SGHAT, CDR2 FQNNGV. The CDR3 sequence is CASSLGQGYEKLFF. CDR3 DNA: TGTGCCAGCAGCCTGGGACAGGGCTATGAAAAACTGTTTTTT.

The chain carries TRBV19 and TRBJ1-5; 7 bases match TRBD1. Per the germline V gene, CDR1 is LNHDA and CDR2 is SQIVND (reference sequence). CDR3 size: 15 residues. J was trimmed by 4 bases and V by 6 bases; bases with no gene match: 9. CDR3 residues: CASSPGEQGNQPQHF. CDR3 DNA sequence: TGTGCCAGTAGCCCAGGGGAACAGGGGAATCAGCCCCAGCATTTT.

This clone was counted a single time. This chain joins TRBV7-2 and TRBJ2-3, with 7 positions matching TRBD2. The germline CDR1 and CDR2 sequences are SGHTA and FQGNSA. After removal of 5 bases from V and 0 bases from J, the junction contained 11 bases not matched to a gene. The CDR3 is 17 amino acids. The CDR3 loop reads CASSPPGGGTSTDTQYF. In nucleotides, the CDR3 is TGTGCCAGCAGCCCACCGGGAGGAGGGACTAGCACAGATACGCAGTATTTT. Full variable domain (outside the CDR3, taken from reference TRBV7-2 and TRBJ2-3): GAGVSQSPSNKVTEKGKDVELRCDPISGHTALYWYRQSLGQGLEFLIYFQGNSAPDKSGLPSDRFSAERTGGSVSTLTIQRTQQEDSAVYLCASSPPGGGTSTDTQYFGPGTRLTVL.

The chain links TRBV18 to TRBJ1-4; 7 nucleotides match TRBD1. CDR1 and CDR2 from the germline V gene are KGHSH and LQKENI. V was clipped by 7 bases and J by 3 bases; unmatched bases: 8. This CDR3 is 15 amino acids long. CDR3 sequence: CASCQGVAANEKLFF. The CDR3 DNA reads as TGTGCCAGCTGTCAGGGGGTCGCGGCTAATGAAAAACTGTTTTTT.

The V call is TRBV6-1, the J call TRBJ1-2, with 10 bases matching TRBD1. The CDR3 runs to 13 residues. CDR1 MNHNS and CDR2 SASEGT come from the germline V gene. The V segment lost 5 bases and the J segment 7 bases; nucleotides outside the gene matches: 4. The CDR3 DNA sequence: TGTGCCAGCAGTTTGGGACAGGGGTCTGGCTACACCTTC. Its translation: CASSLGQGSGYTF.

This rearrangement joins TRBV21-1 to TRBJ2-1; the table's D call of TRBD2 was not tested on the DNA. TRBV21-1 is noted as a pseudogene. The CDR3 totals 17 residues. The CDR3 reads CASRDFPGLAGETEQFF. DNA of the CDR3: TGTGCCAGCAGGGACTTTCCGGGACTAGCGGGGGAAACTGAGCAGTTCTTC.

The chain joins TRBV19 to TRBJ2-7; weak D call: TRBD2 (7 bases). The length of the CDR3 is 14 residues. Trimming removed 4 bases at V and 2 bases at J, with 12 bases between. The germline V gene encodes CDR1 LNHDA and CDR2 SQIVND (reference sequence). CDR3: CASSTTRGPYEQYF. The CDR3 region has the DNA TGTGCCAGTAGTACCACGCGGGGGCCCTACGAGCAGTACTTC.

V and J are TRBV12-5 and TRBJ2-3; TRBD1 matches at 9 bases. The CDR3 loop spans 15 amino acids. Per the germline V gene, CDR1 is LGHNT and CDR2 is FRNRAP. V shed 5 bases and J 1 base; nucleotides not matched to a gene: 4. CDR3 region: CASGPGQGGTDTQYF. The CDR3 nucleotides read TGTGCTAGTGGTCCGGGACAGGGAGGCACAGATACGCAGTATTTT.

CDR3 bases: TGTGCCAGCAGCTACCCTCGACAGATCTATGGCTACACCTTC. Its translation: CASSYPRQIYGYTF. The chain is built from TRBV11-2 and TRBJ1-2, with D perhaps matching TRBD1 (5 bases). V lost 4 bases and J 4 bases, leaving 13 bases between the germline ends. This CDR3 has 14 residues. From germline, CDR1 is SGHAT and CDR2 FQNNGV.

The chain links TRBV7-6 to TRBJ1-4; 7 positions match TRBD1. With 5 bases clipped from V and 3 bases from J, the junction kept 6 bases outside the gene matches. Per germline, CDR1 SGHVS and CDR2 FNYEAQ. The CDR3 runs to 15 residues. The CDR3: CASSPYTGANEKLFF. CDR3 sequence (DNA): TGTGCCAGCAGCCCCTATACAGGGGCTAATGAAAAACTGTTTTTT.

The chain has TRBV6-5 and TRBJ1-2; no clear D gene. V lost 5 bases and J lost 4, with 11 bases in between. The CDR3 extends over 13 amino acids. Germline V CDR1 and CDR2: MNHEY, SVGAGI. CDR3 residues: CASSSRDAYGYTF. Here the CDR3 DNA reads TGTGCCAGCAGTAGCCGGGATGCCTATGGCTACACCTTC.

V usage is TRBV30 and J usage is TRBJ1-5; 7 bases are shared with TRBD1. This CDR3 has 14 residues. Germline V gene sequence: CDR1 GTSNPN, CDR2 SVGIG (reference sequence). Losses at the gene ends were 5 bases for V and 6 bases for J; bases not matched to a gene: 10. The CDR3 coding sequence is TGTGCCTGGGCGACAGGGAAAGTCGGTCAGCCCCAGCATTTT. Its translation: CAWATGKVGQPQHF.

V gene TRBV11-1 combines with J gene TRBJ1-1, with a possible D match to TRBD1 (5 bases). Per the germline V gene, CDR1 is SGHAT and CDR2 is FQDESV (reference sequence). Trimming cost V 5 bases and J 6 bases, with 19 bases left between them. The CDR3 covers 15 residues. In DNA form, the CDR3 reads TGTGCCAGCAGCGTATATCAGGGTCGTTACGCTGAAGCTTTCTTT. It translates to CASSVYQGRYAEAFF.

The chain is built from TRBV7-8 and TRBJ2-1; TRBD1 aligns across 9 bases. CDR3 size: 14 residues. The V gene end was trimmed by 4 bases and the J gene end by 8 bases; junction bases not matched to a gene: 6. CDR1 and CDR2 from the germline V gene are SGHVS and FQNEAQ. CDR3 loop: CASSSSGQGYEQFF. In DNA, the CDR3 is TGTGCCAGCAGCTCCTCGGGACAGGGCTATGAGCAGTTCTTC.

J is TRBJ2-7 and V is TRBV7-9; 8 bases agree with TRBD2. The CDR3 loop spans 15 amino acids. Germline-derived CDR1 and CDR2 are SEHNR and FQNEAQ (reference sequence). The trim removed 1 base at V and 3 bases at J, leaving 5 bases unmatched. DNA of the CDR3: TGTGCCAGCAGCTTAGGTGGGACTAGGAGCTACGAGCAGTACTTC. This gives the protein CASSLGGTRSYEQYF.

As for this clone: Other DNA variants within this sample encode the same CDR3. Here the CDR3 DNA reads TGTGCCAGCAGCTTGGGCGGTTATAGCAATCAGCCCCAGCATTTT. This encodes CASSLGGYSNQPQHF. This chain uses TRBV5-8 with TRBJ1-5; no firm D call. Germline-derived CDR1 and CDR2 are SGHTS and YDEGEE. The CDR3 spans 15 residues. Deletions cut 0 bases from V and 0 bases from J, with 7 bases between. The whole variable domain, remainder taken from reference TRBV5-8 and TRBJ1-5, is EAGVTQSPTHLIKTRGQQATLRCSPISGHTSVYWYQQALGLGLQFLLWYDEGEERNRGNFPPRFSGRQFPNYSSELNVNALELEDSALYLCASSLGGYSNQPQHFGDGTRLSIL.

J is TRBJ2-7 and V is TRBV7-9; 8 bases are shared with TRBD1. V shed 5 bases and J 11 bases; nucleotides not matched to a gene: 8. From germline, CDR1 is SEHNR and CDR2 FQNEAQ (reference sequence). The CDR3 has 12 amino acids. CDR3 amino acids: CASSPSPGQEYF. CDR3 nucleotide sequence: TGTGCCAGCAGCCCGTCACCGGGACAGGAGTACTTC.

CDR3 DNA: TGTGCCAGCAGCTTACTAGCGGGAGGGTCGAGCTCCTACAATGAGCAGTTCTTC. Amino acid sequence: CASSLLAGGSSSYNEQFF. The chain recombines TRBV7-6 with TRBJ2-1, with 12 nucleotides matching TRBD2. Germline values: CDR1 SGHVS, CDR2 FNYEAQ. The CDR3 runs to 18 residues. J was trimmed by 0 bases and V by 2 bases; bases with no gene match: 5.

This clone was counted a few times. The chain links TRBV29-1 to TRBJ1-2; unclear D gene. The CDR3 has 12 residues. The V end lost 3 bases, the J end lost 2 bases, and 7 bases lay between the germline ends. Looked up from germline, CDR1 is SQVTM and CDR2 is ANQGSEA. CDR3 coding DNA: TGCAGCGTTGATACTACCAACTATGGCTACACCTTC. This codes for CSVDTTNYGYTF.

V and J are TRBV30 and TRBJ1-2; D not resolved. Trimming removed 4 bases from V and 7 bases from J, with 19 bases in between. CDR3 length: 14 residues. Looked up from germline, CDR1 is GTSNPN and CDR2 is SVGIG (reference sequence). In DNA, the CDR3 is TGTGCCTGGACAAAAGCCTCAGGTTACGGTGGCTACACCTTC. This codes for CAWTKASGYGGYTF.

The V and J genes are TRBV2 and TRBJ2-3; 7 bases align to TRBD2. J gave up 1 base and V 3 bases, and 7 bases lay outside the gene matches. Germline loops: CDR1 SNHLY, CDR2 FYNNEI. The CDR3 contains 16 residues. The CDR3 loop is CASSEFTSARTDTQYF. CDR3 DNA sequence: TGTGCCAGCAGTGAGTTTACTAGCGCACGCACAGATACGCAGTATTTT.

The CDR3 bases are TGTGCCTGGATTCCCCTATCTGGCAGGGGCTATGGCTACACCTTC. Translating it yields CAWIPLSGRGYGYTF. The rearrangement uses TRBV30 and TRBJ1-2; tentative D call: TRBD1 (6 bases). V gave up 4 bases and J gave up 4 bases, with 19 bases separating them. The CDR3 loop spans 15 amino acids. Per germline, CDR1 GTSNPN and CDR2 SVGIG (reference sequence).

This clone was seen just once. This chain links TRBV3-1 (or the pseudogene TRBV3-2) with TRBJ2-7; 14 positions agree with TRBD2. The CDR3 is 15 residues long. Losses at the gene ends were 4 bases for V and 3 bases for J; bases not matched to a gene: 2. Germline V CDR1 and CDR2: LGHDT, YNNKEL (reference sequence). CDR3: CASSPGLAGVYEQYF. CDR3 in DNA: TGTGCCAGCAGCCCGGGACTAGCGGGGGTCTACGAGCAGTACTTC.

This chain links TRBV11-2 with TRBJ1-4; D gene ambiguous. Trimming removed 5 bases at V and 0 bases at J, with 16 bases between. The CDR3 runs 17 residues. The germline V gene has CDR1 SGHAT and CDR2 FQNNGV. The CDR3 bases are TGTGCCAGCAGCCGACGACTGATGTCAACAACTAATGAAAAACTGTTTTTT. Residues: CASSRRLMSTTNEKLFF.

V gene TRBV3-1 (or the pseudogene TRBV3-2) combines with J gene TRBJ1-2; 7 bases are shared with TRBD1. V gave up 0 bases and J gave up 8 bases; unmatched junction bases: 6. Germline V CDR1 and CDR2: LGHDT, YNNKEL (reference sequence). The CDR3 loop spans 14 amino acids. The CDR3 nucleotides read TGTGCCAGCAGCCAAGATATAGGGGGCGAAGGCTACACCTTC. It codes for CASSQDIGGEGYTF.

V gene TRBV19 combines with J gene TRBJ1-5, with D uncertain. Germline CDR1 and CDR2: LNHDA and SQIVND (reference sequence). The germline V and J ends were trimmed by 2 bases and 3 bases, with 17 bases remaining between them. CDR3 length: 17 amino acids. The chain's CDR3 is CASSINFGMGANQPQHF. The CDR3, as DNA: TGTGCCAGTAGTATAAATTTCGGGATGGGAGCCAATCAGCCCCAGCATTTT.

The rearrangement joins TRBV11-2 to TRBJ1-1, with TRBD1 identical over 9 bases. This CDR3 region has 14 residues. The germline V gene has CDR1 SGHAT and CDR2 FQNNGV. Trimming removed 4 bases from V and 7 bases from J; junction bases left unmatched: 7. CDR3 region: CASSSTPGQGEAFF. CDR3 sequence (DNA): TGTGCCAGCAGCTCAACCCCGGGACAGGGTGAAGCTTTCTTT.